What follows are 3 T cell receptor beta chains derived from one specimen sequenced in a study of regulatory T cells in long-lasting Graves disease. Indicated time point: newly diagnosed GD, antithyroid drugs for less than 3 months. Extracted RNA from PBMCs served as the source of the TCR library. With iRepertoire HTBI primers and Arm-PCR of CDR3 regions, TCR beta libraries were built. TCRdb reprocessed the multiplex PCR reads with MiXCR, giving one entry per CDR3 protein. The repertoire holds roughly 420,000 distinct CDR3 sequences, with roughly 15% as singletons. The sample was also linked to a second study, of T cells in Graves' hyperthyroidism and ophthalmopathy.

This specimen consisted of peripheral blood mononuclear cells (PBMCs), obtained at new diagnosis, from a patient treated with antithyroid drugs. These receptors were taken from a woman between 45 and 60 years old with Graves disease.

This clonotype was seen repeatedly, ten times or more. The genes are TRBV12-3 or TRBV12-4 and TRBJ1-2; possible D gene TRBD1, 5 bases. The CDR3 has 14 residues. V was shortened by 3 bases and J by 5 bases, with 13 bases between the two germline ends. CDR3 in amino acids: CASSLRLGEYGYTF. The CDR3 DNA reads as TGTGCCAGCAGTTTGAGGCTGGGGGAGTATGGCTACACCTTC.

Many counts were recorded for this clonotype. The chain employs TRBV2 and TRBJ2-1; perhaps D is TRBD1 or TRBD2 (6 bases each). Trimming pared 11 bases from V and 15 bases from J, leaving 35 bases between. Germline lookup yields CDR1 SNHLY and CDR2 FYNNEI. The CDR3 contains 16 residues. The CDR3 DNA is TGTGCCGGGGAGGAGACTAGTGCTACCCCACGCTCAGGGGCGTTCTTC. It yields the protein CAGEETSATPRSGAFF.

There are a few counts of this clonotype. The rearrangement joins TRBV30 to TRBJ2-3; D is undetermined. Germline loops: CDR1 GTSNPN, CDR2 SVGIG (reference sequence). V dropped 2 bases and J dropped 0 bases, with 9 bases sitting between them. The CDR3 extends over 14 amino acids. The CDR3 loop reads CAWSKIASTDTQYF. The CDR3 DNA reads TGTGCCTGGAGTAAAATAGCAAGCACAGATACGCAGTATTTT.